The rows below give T cell receptor beta chains drawn from one sample of a study of blood T cell repertoires in COVID-19. Only in-frame clones appear in the TCRdb table, and some are missing; sequencing was by immunoSEQ multiplex PCR. The table lists under 300,000 clones, roughly nine tenths of them singletons. Input material: peripheral blood. The receptors were sampled from a man aged 55 to 70 who had recovered from COVID-19. The CDR3 runs from the conserved cysteine through the conserved F or W. Each record gives: J gene, clone size, D gene, V gene, CDR3 DNA, CDR3 protein. D genes are given only for firm matches. Clone size is stated in some rows and not others, as once, few, many or a class when expanded.

J: TRBJ1-1
size: many
D: -
V: TRBV30
DNA: TGTGCCTGGAGTGTACTGGTTAGCGCGTCGAGGGGGACTGAAGCTTTCTTT
CDR3: CAWSVLVSASRGTEAFF

J: TRBJ2-1
size: -
D: -
V: TRBV10-3
DNA: TGTGCCATCAGTTGGCGGGTTTACAATGAGCAGTTCTTC
CDR3: CAISWRVYNEQFF

J: TRBJ1-2
size: -
D: -
V: TRBV12-3/TRBV12-4
DNA: TGTGCCAGCAGTCTGACAGGAACTTATGGCTACACCTTC
CDR3: CASSLTGTYGYTF

J: TRBJ1-1
size: few
D: -
V: TRBV5-4
DNA: TGTGCCAGCAGCCTCACGGGGGGCACTGAAGCTTTCTTT
CDR3: CASSLTGGTEAFF

J: TRBJ1-6
size: -
D: -
V: TRBV5-4
DNA: TGTGCCAGCAGCTTGCAATGGGGGGGCGATTCACCCCTCCACTTT
CDR3: CASSLQWGGDSPLHF

J: TRBJ2-1
size: -
D: TRBD1
V: TRBV27
DNA: TGTGCCAGCAACAAGGGGGCCCCGACCTACAATGAGCAGTTCTTC
CDR3: CASNKGAPTYNEQFF

J: TRBJ2-3
size: -
D: TRBD1
V: TRBV9
DNA: TGTGCCAGCAGCGCATCGGACAGGGGACCTTCGGGAGATACGCAGTATTTT
CDR3: CASSASDRGPSGDTQYF

J: TRBJ2-3
size: -
D: -
V: TRBV5-4
DNA: TGTGCCAGCAGCTTGCCAATCCTAGCGCCGGAGCAGTATTTT
CDR3: CASSLPILAPEQYF

J: TRBJ1-6
size: -
D: -
V: TRBV5-8
DNA: TGTGCCAGCAGACCTTCCCCGGGACACTGGGGTTCACCCCTCCACTTT
CDR3: CASRPSPGHWGSPLHF

J: TRBJ1-5
size: once
D: TRBD1
V: TRBV10-2
DNA: TGCGCCAGCAGCCCGGACAGGGGGAGGCAGCCCCAGCATTTT
CDR3: CASSPDRGRQPQHF

J: TRBJ1-5
size: -
D: TRBD1
V: TRBV2
DNA: TGTGCCAGCAGTGAAGACTCCGGGACAGGGCGTCAGCCCCAGCATTTT
CDR3: CASSEDSGTGRQPQHF

J: TRBJ2-3
size: -
D: -
V: TRBV7-2
DNA: TGTGCCAGCAGCACCCGTCTAGGCGGGGGCACAGATACGCAGTATTTT
CDR3: CASSTRLGGGTDTQYF

J: TRBJ1-2
size: -
D: -
V: TRBV5-6
DNA: TGTGCCAGCAGCGATTCTCGGGGACATCGCTATGGCTACACCTTC
CDR3: CASSDSRGHRYGYTF

J: TRBJ2-2
size: once
D: -
V: TRBV5-1
DNA: TGCGCCAGCAGCTTGGAGGGGGACTATAACACCGGGGAGCTGTTTTTT
CDR3: CASSLEGDYNTGELFF

J: TRBJ2-5
size: -
D: TRBD2
V: TRBV11-2
DNA: TGTGCCAGCAGCTTAGTGCGGGGGTACCAAGAGACCCAGTACTTC
CDR3: CASSLVRGYQETQYF

J: TRBJ2-1
size: -
D: TRBD2
V: TRBV12-5
DNA: TGTGCTAGTGGTTGGACTAGCGGGGGGTTGAATGAGCAGTTCTTC
CDR3: CASGWTSGGLNEQFF

J: TRBJ1-2
size: -
D: -
V: TRBV3-1/TRBV3-2
DNA: TGTGCCAGCAGCCAAGATTGGGGGGGTGGCTACACCTTC
CDR3: CASSQDWGGGYTF

J: TRBJ2-3
size: -
D: TRBD2
V: TRBV5-8
DNA: TGTGCCAGCAGCTCGGGGGGGGCTACCACAGATACGCAGTATTTT
CDR3: CASSSGGATTDTQYF

J: TRBJ2-1
size: -
D: TRBD2
V: TRBV7-6
DNA: TGTGCCAGCAGCTTAGGCCTAGCGGGGGGGCCAAATGAGCAGTTCTTC
CDR3: CASSLGLAGGPNEQFF

J: TRBJ1-1
size: -
D: -
V: TRBV7-9
DNA: TGTGCCAGCAGCTTAGACGGCGGCACTGAAGCTTTCTTT
CDR3: CASSLDGGTEAFF

J: TRBJ1-2
size: -
D: -
V: TRBV5-1
DNA: TGCGCCAGCAGCTTGATTACAGATTCCTATGGCTACACCTTC
CDR3: CASSLITDSYGYTF

J: TRBJ1-2
size: -
D: TRBD1
V: TRBV19
DNA: TGTGCCAGTACCGCAGGACAGGGCTCTGGCTACACCTTC
CDR3: CASTAGQGSGYTF

J: TRBJ2-3
size: -
D: -
V: TRBV3-1/TRBV3-2
DNA: TGTGCCAGCAGCCAAGCGTATAGGACTAGCACAGATACGCAGTATTTT
CDR3: CASSQAYRTSTDTQYF

J: TRBJ2-3
size: few
D: -
V: TRBV24-1
DNA: TGTGCCACCAGCACCCAGGGAGATACGCAGTATTTT
CDR3: CATSTQGDTQYF

J: TRBJ2-3
size: -
D: -
V: TRBV7-2
DNA: TGTGCCAGCAGCTCACCCTTCGGGGGAAGGAGAAATACGCAGTATTTT
CDR3: CASSSPFGGRRNTQYF

J: TRBJ1-1
size: -
D: -
V: TRBV5-1
DNA: TGCGCCAGCAGCTTGGAGAGACAGGCCAACACTGAAGCTTTCTTT
CDR3: CASSLERQANTEAFF

J: TRBJ1-6
size: -
D: -
V: TRBV7-9
DNA: TGTGCCAGCAGCTTAGATCCTGATAATTCACCCCTCCACTTT
CDR3: CASSLDPDNSPLHF

J: TRBJ2-3
size: -
D: TRBD2
V: TRBV6-5
DNA: TGTGCCAGCCAACTAGCGGGGGGGTATACGCAGTATTTT
CDR3: CASQLAGGYTQYF

J: TRBJ2-1
size: -
D: TRBD2
V: TRBV5-1
DNA: TGCGCCAGCAGCTCACCGACTAGCGGGGGCCCTACTTACAATGAGCAGTTCTTC
CDR3: CASSSPTSGGPTYNEQFF

J: TRBJ1-1
size: -
D: TRBD1
V: TRBV18
DNA: TGTGCCAGCTCACCCGGACAGGAACGCACTGAAGCTTTCTTT
CDR3: CASSPGQERTEAFF

J: TRBJ2-3
size: -
D: -
V: TRBV29-1
DNA: TGCAGCGCACGGACAGAATATAGCACAGATACGCAGTATTTT
CDR3: CSARTEYSTDTQYF

J: TRBJ2-7
size: -
D: -
V: TRBV20-1
DNA: TGCAGTGCAAGGGGCTTTAGGGAGCAGTACTTC
CDR3: CSARGFREQYF

J: TRBJ2-3
size: -
D: -
V: TRBV20-1
DNA: TGCAGTGCTCTAGCGGATACGCAGTATTTT
CDR3: CSALADTQYF

J: TRBJ1-6
size: few
D: -
V: TRBV9
DNA: TGTGCCAGCAGCGTAGAAAACAGGGTTAGCCCCCTCCACTTT
CDR3: CASSVENRVSPLHF

J: TRBJ1-1
size: -
D: TRBD1
V: TRBV27
DNA: TGTGCCAGCAGTTTCCGGACAGGGCAAATCACTGAAGCTTTCTTT
CDR3: CASSFRTGQITEAFF

J: TRBJ1-3
size: -
D: -
V: TRBV18
DNA: TGTGCCAGCTCACCTACCGGGGGATCTGGAAACACCATATATTTT
CDR3: CASSPTGGSGNTIYF

J: TRBJ2-3
size: -
D: TRBD2
V: TRBV7-2
DNA: TGTGCCAGCAGCCCAGGGACTAGACGTGTGACAGATACGCAGTATTTT
CDR3: CASSPGTRRVTDTQYF

J: TRBJ2-2
size: -
D: -
V: TRBV19
DNA: TGTGCCAGTAGTAGTTCGACAGTAAGAAACACCGGGGAGCTGTTTTTT
CDR3: CASSSSTVRNTGELFF

J: TRBJ1-2
size: -
D: TRBD1
V: TRBV10-3
DNA: TGTGCCATCAGGACCGGACAGGGTAACCATGGCTACACCTTC
CDR3: CAIRTGQGNHGYTF

J: TRBJ2-4
size: -
D: -
V: TRBV7-9
DNA: TGTGCCAGCAGCTTAGGGAGCAATCTAGCCAAAAACATTCAGTACTTC
CDR3: CASSLGSNLAKNIQYF

J: TRBJ1-6
size: -
D: -
V: TRBV6-5
DNA: TGTGCCAGCAGTCAAAAGGGGCATTCACCCCTCCACTTT
CDR3: CASSQKGHSPLHF

J: TRBJ2-1
size: -
D: TRBD2
V: TRBV5-1
DNA: TGCGCCAGCAGGGTAGCGGGGGCTTACAATGAGCAGTTCTTC
CDR3: CASRVAGAYNEQFF

J: TRBJ2-1
size: -
D: TRBD2
V: TRBV4-1
DNA: TGCGCCAGCAGCCTAGCGGGGGGAAACAATGAGCAGTTCTTC
CDR3: CASSLAGGNNEQFF

J: TRBJ1-2
size: -
D: -
V: TRBV11-2
DNA: TGTGCCAGCAGCTTTGAGGGTAACTATGGCTACACCTTC
CDR3: CASSFEGNYGYTF

J: TRBJ2-2
size: once
D: TRBD2
V: TRBV24-1
DNA: TGTGCCACCAGTGACATTAGCGGGGGCCTCACCGGGGAGCTGTTTTTT
CDR3: CATSDISGGLTGELFF

J: TRBJ2-7
size: once
D: TRBD2
V: TRBV14
DNA: TGTGCCAGTACGGGGGGGTATTTTTCCTACGAGCAGTACTTC
CDR3: CASTGGYFSYEQYF

J: TRBJ1-3
size: -
D: -
V: TRBV3-1/TRBV3-2
DNA: TGTGCCAGCACCAGCGTGGGCTCTGGAAACACCATATATTTT
CDR3: CASTSVGSGNTIYF

J: TRBJ2-2
size: once
D: -
V: TRBV11-2
DNA: TGTGCCAGCAGCTTGATCCCTAAGAACACCGGGGAGCTGTTTTTT
CDR3: CASSLIPKNTGELFF

J: TRBJ1-2
size: -
D: TRBD1
V: TRBV10-3
DNA: TGTGCCATCAGTGGGACGACAGGGGAGGCTGGCTACACCTTC
CDR3: CAISGTTGEAGYTF

J: TRBJ1-4
size: -
D: TRBD1
V: TRBV5-1
DNA: TGCGCCAGCAGCACCGACAGGGGTCGGGAAAAACTGTTTTTT
CDR3: CASSTDRGREKLFF

J: TRBJ2-1
size: -
D: TRBD1
V: TRBV27
DNA: TGTGCCAGCAGTTTAGGGACAGGGGGCAATGAGCAGTTCTTC
CDR3: CASSLGTGGNEQFF

J: TRBJ2-3
size: -
D: TRBD2
V: TRBV5-1
DNA: TGCGCCAGCGGACTAGCGGGGGACCCAGATACGCAGTATTTT
CDR3: CASGLAGDPDTQYF

J: TRBJ2-5
size: -
D: TRBD1
V: TRBV5-1
DNA: TGCGCCAGCAGCTCAGGGACAGCGCAAGAGACCCAGTACTTC
CDR3: CASSSGTAQETQYF

J: TRBJ1-4
size: once
D: -
V: TRBV3-1/TRBV3-2
DNA: TGTGCCAGCAGCCAGTCCTGGGGACTTCTTAATGAAAAACTGTTTTTT
CDR3: CASSQSWGLLNEKLFF

J: TRBJ2-3
size: -
D: -
V: TRBV11-3
DNA: TGTGCCAGCAGCTTGGCACCAGATACGCAGTATTTT
CDR3: CASSLAPDTQYF